This T cell receptor beta chain was sequenced during a study of cytomegalovirus exposure and HLA in healthy donors (dated by TCRdb to the late 2010s). General notes on the study: An earlier analysis of roughly 570 of the donors reported 276 Gb of sequence data and around 110 million unique TCR beta sequences obtained from around 170 million T cells. Roughly 320 gigabases of sequencing data and approximately 92 million unique TCR sequences made up an early release that covered under 750 HLA-typed donors. The genetic ancestry cluster associated with self-reported Caucasian donors included 80% to 90% of the roughly 400 genotyped donors. The study aimed to test whether cataloging public T cell receptors could reveal signatures of past pathogen exposure. The T cell repertoires of under 750 subjects were profiled by immunosequencing and related to cytomegalovirus serostatus. A separate validation cohort of 100 to 150 different subjects was used in addition to the 666-subject first cohort. To predict cytomegalovirus infection status, the study combined high-throughput TCR immunosequencing, statistical association of individual TCRs with disease status, and machine learning. In a later analysis, previously published TCR beta repertoires from 550 to 750 donors were re-analyzed and high-resolution HLA genotyping was added so that TCR occurrence patterns could be studied. Rather than using new phenotypic data, the later analysis identified candidate immune exposures from TCR beta sequences and from how often those sequences occurred across donors. An earlier analysis of some 500 of the donors applied high-throughput TCR beta sequencing to assess whether each TCR beta V gene segment acted as functional or pseudogenic. Donor age, sex, ethnicity and CMV serostatus were compiled together with the repertoire data. In a later genetic analysis, genome-wide SNP genotypes for about 55% of the roughly 670 donors were used, and that subset was treated as a discovery cohort. All discovery cohort repertoires had been generated using a single sequencing platform. Both class I and class II loci were covered by HLA typing, at four-digit resolution. The number of donors typed differed by locus, with about 629-630 for A, B, C, DRB1 and DQB1, around 500 for DQA1, 600 to 610 for DPA1, and approximately 470 for DPB1. Four or five DR-DQ haplotypes were handled as single units for association and clustering because linkage in the cohort was strong. Among under 450 genotyped donors of the cohort, an average of about 240,000 unique TCR beta nucleotide sequences were sequenced per donor, roughly 18% of them non-productive. Beyond this particular receptor, the publication reports: Linkage disequilibrium might explain the correlated functional status among segregating V segments, but an unknown experimental factor could not be excluded. In a later analysis, HLA-associated TCR beta chains showed more clonal expansion and lower generation probabilities than non-associated chains that were equally common. According to a later analysis, TCR association rates differed among HLA loci, with DRB1 alleles showing the most associated TCRs and HLA-C alleles showing the fewest. Most TCR sequences were observed very rarely across donors, whereas some public TCRs were present in many individuals. Sequencing depth was assumed to be roughly uniform across donors in the presence/absence analyses, though that assumption may not hold. For the cohort, immune exposure information was limited to CMV serostatus. A further reported finding was that TCR beta sequences accurately predicted the HLA-A and HLA-B alleles for most subjects in the first cohort. In a later genetic analysis, fewer N-insertions in productive TCRs were reported among donors in an Asian-associated ancestry cluster than the approximately 710-donor mean. Because some donors lacked HLA typing at each locus, the association tests relied only on the typed subset. In this cohort, only TCR beta chains were sequenced, and detectable features were limited by the absence of alpha or paired-chain data. In vitro tests confirmed that a few of the cytomegalovirus-associated TCR beta chains recognize cytomegalovirus antigens. A cluster of highly shared sequence variants was judged likely to be a technical artifact of the sequencing pipeline. Over 15 rarely observed V segments, including chromosome 9 orphons, were excluded from the earlier analysis of about 600 of the donors because counts were too low. The study gave a list of under 200 TCR beta chains associated with cytomegalovirus. An association between a missense DCLRE1C variant and V-gene and J-gene trimming of TCR beta chains was found in a later genetic analysis and replicated in an independent cohort. A later analysis found that most CMV-associated TCR beta chains appeared HLA-restricted, with HLA associations seemingly driven largely by CMV exposure. According to the authors, the approach could potentially be generalized to other disease states and immunological phenotypes. In a later analysis, several top co-occurrence clusters were reported to appear linked to parvovirus B19, influenza, CMV and Epstein-Barr virus. When HLA alleles, especially DR and DQ, strongly co-occurred, TCR associations were difficult to assign to individual alleles. In both the original and validation cohorts, the classifier was reported to diagnose cytomegalovirus status with high specificity and sensitivity. At a false discovery rate of 0.05, a later analysis linked 15,000 to 20,000 TCR beta sequences to specific HLA alleles. Broadly in line with IMGT annotations, most TCR beta V segments showed up in productive rearrangements about 87% or about 30% of the time in an earlier analysis of 587 of the donors. Because the 87-base-pair reads could not distinguish some IMGT-functional V segments, including TRBV6-2 and TRBV6-3, those segments were excluded.

Regarding this clone: Its recognized antigen is unknown. No per-base quality is available; no much larger clone lies one base away.

Taken from the germline V gene, the CDR1 and CDR2 loops are MNHEY and SVGAGI. The junction carries 10 bases between V and J, which are trimmed by 6 bases and 4 bases respectively. Taken from cysteine to phenylalanine, the CDR3 has 13 residues. The kept DNA is CDR3 alone, 39 bases in frame from the first base. The cohort comprised around 690 healthy bone marrow donors. At the time of sampling, every cohort member was nominally healthy, though immune exposures that went unrecorded were likely present. The donor was CMV seropositive and was included in the group of 289 seropositive cohort members. Every donor gave a peripheral blood sample, and the peripheral blood mononuclear cells from that sample were used for TCR beta sequencing. The Qiagen DNeasy Blood Extraction Kit was used to extract genomic DNA from the blood cell samples. The library was made by the immunoSEQ multiplex PCR assay. For the multiplex PCR, a mixture combining 60 forward primers for TCR Vbeta segments and 13 reverse primers for TCR Jbeta segments was used. The CDR3 region of rearranged TCR beta genes was amplified from genomic DNA by a multiplex PCR assay. The amplified TCR beta libraries were sequenced on the Illumina HiSeq System as 87-base-pair reads. The paper's data handling went like this. A later analysis tallied roughly 80 million unique TCR beta chains across the 666 repertoires, and around 12 million of those chains were shared by two or more donors. A nearest-neighbor algorithm error-corrected the raw reads and collapsed the reads into unique sequences, merging closely related sequences to remove PCR and sequencing errors. Alignment of CDR3 sequences to IMGT reference sequences was used to assign V, D and J gene segments. For a sequence to be retained, at least a six-nucleotide match to both a V gene segment and a J gene segment was required. Rearrangements were classified as productive when the CDR3 lacked stop codons and remained in frame with V and J, and all other rearrangements were classified as non-productive. CDR3 was defined by IMGT convention, running from the second conserved V-encoded cysteine to the conserved J-encoded phenylalanine. Sequences without an unambiguous match to a single V gene segment were excluded from the earlier analysis of approximately 600 of the donors. In an earlier analysis of about 590 of the donors, a V segment was called functional when productive rearrangements were above 56.7%, and segregating when the standard deviation between donors exceeded 5%. A statistical classification framework was built to diagnose cytomegalovirus status from the catalog of TCR beta chain sequences. In a later analysis, V and J genes were assigned by comparing TCR nucleotide sequences against IMGT/GENE-DB human TR gene sequences. A later analysis assigned CDR3 sequences and most-parsimonious VDJ recombination scenarios with the TCRdist pipeline. In a later analysis, every TCR beta chain was defined by the combination of its CDR3 amino acid sequence and its V-gene family, and reads without a unique V-gene family were dropped. As a way to deal with suspected cross-contamination and a sequencing artifact, a later analysis dropped roughly 600 nucleotide sequences that were highly shared and had low generation probability. In a later analysis, a clonal expansion index for each public chain was calculated from normalized within-repertoire ranks of inferred template counts. A later analysis computed generation probabilities with a VDJ recombination model fitted to out-of-frame rearrangements, and checked the results against IGoR. In a later analysis, TCR-TCR, TCR-HLA and TCR-CMV co-occurrence was scored with hypergeometric tests, and a repertoire-size bias correction was applied to TCR pairs. To estimate false discovery rates, a later analysis permuted the HLA or CMV assignments 20 times. In a later analysis, co-occurring TCRs were grouped using DBSCAN, and TCRdist sequence similarity was added for clustering within HLA-allele-positive subsets. Co-occurrence clustering excluded repertoires with fewer than 30,000 or more than 120,000 public chains, plus five with anomalous nucleotide sharing. In its TCRdb copy, this immuneACCESS table keeps in-frame sequences only and misses some clones. Where compared with another copy, unresolved V genes explain less than half of these, and the others have no known cause. V, J and clone size are taken as reported in that table, and D and trimming were inferred from the DNA itself. This sample has tens of thousands of clones in its table, and about nine tenths of those were observed once. Approximately 10% of the sample is held by the ten biggest clonotypes.

The sequence joins TRBV6-5 to TRBJ1-5, with an unclear D gene assignment. The sequenced material came from PBMCs. The sequence was collected from a woman aged 40 to 55 in good health and CMV-seropositive. The encoded CDR3 is CASSPNLNQPQHF. The nucleotide sequence reads as follows: TGTGCCAGCAGCCCTAACCTGAATCAGCCCCAGCATTTT.